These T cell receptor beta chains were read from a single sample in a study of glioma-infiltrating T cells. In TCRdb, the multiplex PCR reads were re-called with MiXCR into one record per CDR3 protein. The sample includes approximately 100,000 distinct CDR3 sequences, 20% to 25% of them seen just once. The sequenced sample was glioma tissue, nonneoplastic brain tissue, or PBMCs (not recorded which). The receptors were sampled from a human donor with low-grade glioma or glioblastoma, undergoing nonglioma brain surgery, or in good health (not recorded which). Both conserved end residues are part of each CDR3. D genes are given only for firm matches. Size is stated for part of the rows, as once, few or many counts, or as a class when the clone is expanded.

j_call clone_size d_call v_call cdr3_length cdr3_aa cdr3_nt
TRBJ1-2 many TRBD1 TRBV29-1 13 CSGTQGANYGYTF TGCAGCGGCACACAGGGGGCGAACTATGGCTACACCTTC
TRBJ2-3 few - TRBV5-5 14 CASSLGTATDTQYF TGTGCCAGCAGCTTGGGGACGGCCACAGATACGCAGTATTTT
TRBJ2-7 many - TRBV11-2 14 CASSLGTYSYEQYF TGTGCCAGCAGCTTAGGGACTTACTCCTACGAGCAGTACTTC
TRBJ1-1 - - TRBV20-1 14 CIAGKQALITEAFF TGCATTGCTGGAAAGCAGGCCCTGATCACTGAAGCTTTCTTT
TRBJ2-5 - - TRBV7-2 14 CASSLLNPGETQYF TGTGCCAGCAGCTTACTTAACCCAGGGGAGACCCAGTACTTC
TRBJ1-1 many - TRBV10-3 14 CAISGEGQPTEAFF TGTGCCATCAGTGGGGAGGGGCAGCCCACTGAAGCTTTCTTT
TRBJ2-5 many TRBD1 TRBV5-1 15 CASSLESGGEETQYF TGCGCCAGCAGCTTGGAATCAGGGGGCGAAGAGACCCAGTACTTC
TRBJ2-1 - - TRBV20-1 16 CSARDLARGGYNEQFF TGCAGTGCTAGAGATCTTGCGAGAGGGGGGTACAATGAGCAGTTCTTC
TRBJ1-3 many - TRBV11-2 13 CASSLSRRDTIYF TGTGCCAGCAGCTTAAGCCGCCGTGACACCATATATTTT
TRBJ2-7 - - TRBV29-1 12 CSVGHLFYEQYF TGCAGCGTTGGGCACCTTTTCTACGAGCAGTACTTC
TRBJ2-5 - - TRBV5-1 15 CASSLAGIIQEAQYF TGCGCCAGCAGCTTGGCGGGGATCATCCAAGAGGCCCAGTACTTC
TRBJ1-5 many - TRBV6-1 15 CASRRSIWGNQPQHF TGTGCCAGCAGAAGATCCATCTGGGGCAATCAGCCCCAGCATTTT
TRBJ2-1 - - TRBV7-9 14 CASSLEDTYNEQFF TGTGCCAGCAGCCTAGAGGATACCTACAATGAGCAGTTCTTC
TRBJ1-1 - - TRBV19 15 CASSKTFMGDREAFF TGTGCCAGTAGTAAGACCTTCATGGGGGACCGGGAGGCTTTCTTT
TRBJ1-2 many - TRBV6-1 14 CASSRSGERNGYTF TGTGCCAGCAGCCGCTCAGGGGAACGGAACGGCTACACCTTC
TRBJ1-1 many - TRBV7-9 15 CASSLIRVVATEAFF TGTGCCAGCAGCTTAATTAGGGTGGTTGCAACTGAAGCTTTCTTT
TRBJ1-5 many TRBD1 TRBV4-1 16 CASSQEADRVGQPQHF TGCGCCAGCAGCCAAGAGGCGGACAGGGTTGGGCAGCCCCAGCATTTT
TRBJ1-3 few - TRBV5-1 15 CASSLVERSGNTIYF TGCGCCAGCAGCTTGGTGGAACGTAGCGGAAACACCATATATTTT
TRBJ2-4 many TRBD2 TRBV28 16 CASTPIAGWAKNIQYF TGTGCCAGCACCCCTATAGCGGGGTGGGCCAAAAACATTCAGTACTTC
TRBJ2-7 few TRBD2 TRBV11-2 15 CASNPAGTRRYEQYF TGTGCCAGCAACCCCGCCGGGACTAGGCGGTACGAGCAGTACTTC
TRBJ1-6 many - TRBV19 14 CASSRDTNWSPLHF TGTGCCAGTAGTCGTGATACAAATTGGTCACCCCTCCACTTT
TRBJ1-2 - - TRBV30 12 CAWSQDLYGYTF TGTGCCTGGAGTCAAGATCTGTATGGCTACACCTTC
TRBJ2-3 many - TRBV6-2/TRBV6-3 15 CASKYGGVREGTQYF TGTGCCAGCAAATACGGCGGGGTGAGGGAAGGTACGCAGTATTTT
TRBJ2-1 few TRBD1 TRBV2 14 CASTPTGNGDEQFF TGTGCCAGCACCCCGACAGGGAATGGCGATGAGCAGTTCTTC
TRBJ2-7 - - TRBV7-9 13 CASSGTPTYEQYF TGTGCCAGCAGCGGTACTCCTACCTACGAGCAGTACTTC
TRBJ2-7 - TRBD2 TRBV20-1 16 CSASTPPGLAGYEQYF TGCAGTGCCAGCACCCCTCCGGGACTAGCGGGATACGAGCAGTACTTC
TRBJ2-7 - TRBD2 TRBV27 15 CASRLWTSGYNEQYF TGTGCCAGCAGACTTTGGACTAGCGGCTACAACGAGCAGTACTTC
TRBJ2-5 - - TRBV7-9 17 CASSSSIGQYYQETQYF TGTGCCAGCAGCTCTAGTATCGGACAGTACTACCAAGAGACCCAGTACTTC
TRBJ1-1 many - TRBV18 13 CASSPGGNTEAFF TGTGCCAGCTCACCAGGGGGGAACACTGAAGCTTTCTTT
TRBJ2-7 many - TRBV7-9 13 CASSLGPQYEQYF TGTGCCAGCAGCTTAGGACCGCAGTACGAGCAGTACTTC